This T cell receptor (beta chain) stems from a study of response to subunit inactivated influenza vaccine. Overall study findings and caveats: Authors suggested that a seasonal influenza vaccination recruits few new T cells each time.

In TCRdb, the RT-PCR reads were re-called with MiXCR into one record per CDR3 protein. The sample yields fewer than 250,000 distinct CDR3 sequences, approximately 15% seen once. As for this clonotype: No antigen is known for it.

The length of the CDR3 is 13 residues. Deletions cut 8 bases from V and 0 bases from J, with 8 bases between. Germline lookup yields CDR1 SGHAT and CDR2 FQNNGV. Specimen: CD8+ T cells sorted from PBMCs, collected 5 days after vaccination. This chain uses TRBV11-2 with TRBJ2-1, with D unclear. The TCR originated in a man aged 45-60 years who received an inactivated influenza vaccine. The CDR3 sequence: CASETPSYNEQFF. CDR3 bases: TGTGCCAGCGAGACACCCTCCTACAATGAGCAGTTCTTC.